This record covers a single TCR beta chain. The data originate from a study of blood T cell repertoires in COVID-19. Background on the study: Acute and convalescent COVID-19 samples came from the United States, Italy and Spain. T cells, B-cell-depleted T cells, or PBMCs supplied cDNA or gDNA.

The authors' processing: From reference gene primer amplification, estimates of nucleated cell counts were derived. TCRdb's table, derived via immunoSEQ multiplex PCR, lists solely in-frame clones and lacks some. D and trimming come from the DNA, and the V and J calls and clone size come from that table. The sample carries 55,000 or so clones, approximately 82% recorded once. The germline gives CDR1 SGDLS, CDR2 YYNGEE. The CDR3 sequence is 18 residues long. The V gene end was trimmed by 0 bases and the J gene end by 2 bases; junction bases not matched to a gene: 10. The TCR originated in a human donor in a cohort sampled during active or convalescent COVID-19. Sequenced material: peripheral blood. The rearrangement joins TRBV9 to TRBJ2-3, with TRBD2 identical over 9 bases. The chain's CDR3 is CASSVEAGGLSHTDTQYF. In nucleotides, the CDR3 is TGTGCCAGCAGCGTAGAAGCGGGGGGCCTATCGCACACAGATACGCAGTATTTT. The full variable domain, completed using reference TRBV9 and TRBJ2-3, is DSGVTQTPKHLITATGQRVTLRCSPRSGDLSVYWYQQSLDQGLQFLIQYYNGEERAKGNILERFSAQQFPDLHSELNLSSLELGDSALYFCASSVEAGGLSHTDTQYFGPGTRLTVL.